The 25 T cell receptor beta chains below were found in one sample sequenced in a study of T cells expressing NK-cell markers (dated by TCRdb to the early 2020s). The receptor library was made with 5' RACE. For sequencing, an Illumina HiSeq 2000 was employed. The reads, reprocessed by TCRdb, yield one row per CDR3 protein sequence and no DNA. The sample's records list about 260,000 distinct CDR3 sequences. 0.39% of the sample rests with the top ten. Material for sequencing was blood T cells: a sorted CD56 or NKG2C T cell subset, CD4+ or CD8+ T cells, or bulk PBMC T cells (not recorded which). These receptors came from a man younger than 30 in good health. Donor details come from another sample of the same person, matched by shared clones.

The rearrangement joins TRBV10-3 to TRBJ1-6. The CDR3 has 11 amino acids. Per the germline V gene, CDR1 is ENHRY and CDR2 is SYGVKD. CDR3 region: CAISADSPLHF.

The chain couples TRBV12-2 to TRBJ2-1; TCRdb's assignment of TRBD1 cannot be checked, as there is no DNA. TRBV12-2 corresponds to a pseudogene. The CDR3 totals 16 residues. CDR3: CASRFPRGLYYNEQFF.

The chain employs TRBV12-3 or TRBV12-4 and TRBJ2-5; without DNA, the TCRdb call of TRBD1 cannot be checked. The CDR3 runs to 14 residues. The CDR3 sequence: CASSLGRYPETQYF.

This sequence joins TRBV10-3 and TRBJ2-1; the D call from TCRdb, TRBD1, cannot be confirmed without DNA. CDR3 length: 15 amino acids. Per the germline V gene, CDR1 is ENHRY and CDR2 is SYGVKD. The CDR3 here is CAINFQGGGYNEQFF.

The gene calls are TRBV20-1 and TRBJ2-5; TCRdb returns TRBD1, unconfirmable since there is no DNA. The germline gives CDR1 DFQATT, CDR2 SNEGSKA (reference sequence). The length of the CDR3 is 14 residues. CDR3 region: CSAVTGTEQETQYF.

The V and J genes are TRBV19 and TRBJ2-5; TCRdb proposes TRBD1, but this gene call is untestable without DNA. From germline, CDR1 is LNHDA and CDR2 SQIVND (reference sequence). The CDR3 spans 12 residues. CDR3 residues: CASSPGLSAQYF.

The chain has TRBV5-4 and TRBJ1-1. Germline CDR1 SGHNT, CDR2 YYREEE (reference sequence). CDR3 length: 14 amino acids. CDR3 amino acids: CASSPQGGSTEAFF.

V usage is TRBV29-1 and J usage is TRBJ2-5; the TCRdb D gene call, TRBD1, has no DNA to confirm it. The CDR3 is 13 residues long. CDR1 and CDR2 from the germline V gene are SQVTM and ANQGSEA. CDR3 region: CSVSRTGKETQYF.

The chain is built from TRBV11-3 and TRBJ1-1. CDR1 SGHNT and CDR2 YENEEA come from the germline V gene. CDR3 length: 13 residues. The CDR3 region is CANSLVGNTEAFF.

V gene TRBV3-1 combines with J gene TRBJ2-2; no DNA is available, so the TRBD1 call from TCRdb remains unchecked. Germline V gene data show CDR1 as LGHDT and CDR2 as YNNKEL (reference sequence). The CDR3 totals 15 residues. CDR3 amino acids: CASRDRGTNTGELFF.

This chain connects TRBV7-9 to TRBJ2-5; the D call of TRBD1 rests on TCRdb alone, since no DNA is present to check it. Germline CDR1 SEHNR, CDR2 FQNEAQ (reference sequence). The CDR3 is 14 residues long. CDR3 protein: CASSRDRNVETQYF.

The chain joins TRBV3-1 to TRBJ2-4; TCRdb calls TRBD2, which cannot be checked without DNA. The CDR3 has 15 amino acids. From germline, CDR1 is LGHDT and CDR2 YNNKEL (reference sequence). CDR3 protein: CASSPFSGSQNIQYF.

The chain is built from TRBV28 and TRBJ2-1; TCRdb's assignment of TRBD2 cannot be checked, as there is no DNA. The germline V gene has CDR1 MDHEN and CDR2 SYDVKM. The CDR3 is 17 amino acids. CDR3 sequence reads: CASSSGTSGVSYNEQFF. Drawing the rest from reference TRBV28 and TRBJ2-1, the complete variable domain is DVKVTQSSRYLVKRTGEKVFLECVQDMDHENMFWYRQDPGLGLRLIYFSYDVKMKEKGDIPEGYSVSREKKERFSLILESASTNQTSMYLCASSSGTSGVSYNEQFFGPGTRLTVL.

The chain combines TRBV5-1 with TRBJ2-1. Looked up from germline, CDR1 is SGHRS and CDR2 is YFSETQ. This CDR3 region has 16 residues. The chain's CDR3 is CASSLTGEAPYNEQFF.

V and J are TRBV3-1 and TRBJ1-6; TCRdb proposes TRBD1, but this gene call is untestable without DNA. CDR3 size: 14 residues. The germline gives CDR1 LGHDT, CDR2 YNNKEL (reference sequence). The CDR3 sequence: CASSQGAKNSPLHF.

The chain uses TRBV11-2 and TRBJ1-2; as DNA is missing, the TRBD1 call by TCRdb cannot be tested. The V gene's germline CDR1 is SGHAT and CDR2 FQNNGV. CDR3 size: 14 residues. The CDR3 spells CASSPSGQVEGYTF.

The chain couples TRBV19 to TRBJ2-2; TCRdb's D gene call, TRBD1, goes unchecked for lack of DNA. Germline CDR1 is LNHDA and CDR2 is SQIVND (reference sequence). CDR3 length equals 11 residues. CDR3 amino acids: CATHRGGELFF.

The chain couples TRBV5-5 to TRBJ2-1; the D call of TRBD1 rests on TCRdb alone, since no DNA is present to check it. The germline CDR1 and CDR2 sequences are SGHKS and YYEKEE (reference sequence). The CDR3 has 13 amino acids. CDR3 sequence: CASSKSQGNEQFF.

The chain joins TRBV20-1 to TRBJ1-1; the D gene TCRdb calls, TRBD1, cannot be checked with no DNA. The CDR3 has 14 amino acids. CDR1 and CDR2 from the germline V gene are DFQATT and SNEGSKA (reference sequence). The CDR3 region is CSARDWTGLTEAFF.

The chain links TRBV29-1 to TRBJ2-1. Germline V lookup: CDR1 SQVTM, CDR2 ANQGSEA. The CDR3 is 12 residues long. The CDR3 protein is CSGASSYNEQFF.

This chain uses TRBV4-3 with TRBJ1-2; the TRBD1 assignment by TCRdb is unverifiable without DNA. Germline V gene lookup returns CDR1 LGHNA and CDR2 YSLEER. The CDR3 length is 15 residues. The CDR3 spells CASSQGTGASYGYTF.

The CDR3 here is CASSPQGAGEKLFF. The chain links TRBV12-3 or TRBV12-4 to TRBJ1-4; TCRdb reports TRBD1, a call that lacks DNA to check it against. This CDR3 contains 14 residues.

The chain carries TRBV12-3 or TRBV12-4 and TRBJ2-1; TCRdb designates TRBD2, a call that cannot be tested without DNA. The CDR3 totals 14 residues. CDR3 sequence: CASEPDTGYNEQFF.

This chain joins TRBV20-1 and TRBJ2-1; no DNA is available, so the TRBD2 call from TCRdb remains unchecked. The CDR3 loop spans 14 amino acids. Looked up from germline, CDR1 is DFQATT and CDR2 is SNEGSKA (reference sequence). This CDR3 reads CSASTSGSIDEQFF.

This chain links TRBV6-4 with TRBJ2-1; absent DNA, TCRdb's TRBD2 call cannot be checked. The CDR3 extends over 14 amino acids. CDR1 and CDR2 from the germline V gene are MRHNA and SNTAGT. CDR3 region: CASGWREDTDEQFF.